This T cell receptor (beta chain) is from a study of regulatory T cells in long-lasting Graves disease. On the study more broadly: Graves' patients with a new diagnosis had received antithyroid drugs under 3 months.

Study conclusions and caveats: Small numbers of samples may have cut accuracy. Analysis covered peripheral blood alone, not thyroid tissue.

The TCR beta library used iRepertoire HTBI primers with Arm-PCR amplification of CDR3. From the multiplex PCR reads, TCRdb called clonotypes with MiXCR, one entry per CDR3 protein. The sample yields more than 300,000 distinct CDR3 sequences, roughly a sixth seen once. This clonotype has ten or more counts. No antigen is known for it. The time point was: newly diagnosed GD, antithyroid drugs for less than 3 months. Preparation of the TCR library used RNA extracted from PBMCs. CDR3 length: 16 residues. Deletions cut 4 bases from V and 0 bases from J, with 10 bases between. The clonotype comes from a female donor with Graves disease. This sequence joins TRBV12-3 or TRBV12-4 and TRBJ2-6; D may correspond to TRBD1 or TRBD2 (5 bases each). The sequences come from peripheral blood mononuclear cells (PBMCs), collected at new diagnosis, from a patient treated with antithyroid drugs. The CDR3 bases are TGTGCCAGCAGTTCCGGGGCTGCCTCTGGGGCCAACGTCCTGACTTTC. Its translation is CASSSGAASGANVLTF.